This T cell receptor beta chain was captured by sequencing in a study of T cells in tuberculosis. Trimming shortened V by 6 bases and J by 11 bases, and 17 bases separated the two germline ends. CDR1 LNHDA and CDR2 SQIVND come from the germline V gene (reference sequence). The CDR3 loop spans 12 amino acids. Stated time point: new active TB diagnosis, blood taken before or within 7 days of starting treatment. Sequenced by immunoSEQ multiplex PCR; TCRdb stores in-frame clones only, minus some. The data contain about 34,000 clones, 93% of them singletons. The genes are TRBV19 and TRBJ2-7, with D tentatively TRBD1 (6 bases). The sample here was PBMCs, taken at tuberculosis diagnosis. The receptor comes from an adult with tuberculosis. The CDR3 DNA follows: TGTGCCAGTAGGGCTCAGACAGGATCAGAGTACTTC. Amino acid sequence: CASRAQTGSEYF.